This T cell receptor beta chain was recorded in a study of blood T cell repertoires in COVID-19 (dated by TCRdb to 2018 to 2020). The study in broad terms: Samples from collaborators originated in the United States, Italy and Spain and spanned both the acute and convalescent phases of COVID-19. The prospective study material was composed of cDNA or gDNA derived from T cells, B-cell-depleted T cells, or PBMCs. The samples were drawn from the first 160 participants of the ongoing ImmuneRACE study and from roughly 1,300 subjects provided by 6 global collaborators. A de-identified subject ID, COVID-19 status, age in years and sex were almost always included in the sample metadata. Deeply sampled blood TCRbeta repertoires from subjects exposed to, actively infected with, or recovered from COVID-19 were included in the dataset. The repertoires were released in a freely available public database meant as a resource for research on the immune response to SARS-CoV-2. Where available, HLA class I and class II types were obtained from metadata supplied by the sample provider rather than from assay-based typing.

The germline V gene supplies CDR1 MNHEY and CDR2 SVGEGT. From the cysteine up to the phenylalanine, the CDR3 has a length of 16 residues. Only CDR3 DNA is held: 48 bases, read in frame from base 1. V is cut by 5 bases and J by 3 bases, and the space between the germline ends is 17 bases. Study-wide findings and limitations: The quantity of clinical and demographic metadata differed by source and by participant and was supplied without curation.

TCRbeta CDR3 regions were amplified from genomic DNA using the immunoSEQ Assay, a bias-controlled multiplex PCR. As for how the authors treated the data: Within the assay, amplification of reference gene primers was used to estimate how many nucleated cells each sample contained. Sequence reads were collapsed and filtered to measure the absolute abundance of every unique TCRbeta CDR3 rearrangement. Productive Simpson clonality was computed per sample as the square root of Simpson's diversity index over productive rearrangements. TCRdb provides this immuneACCESS table in a form limited to in-frame rearrangements. Some clones are lacking; in checked studies, under half of them reflect an unresolved V gene, and why the rest are absent is not known. V and J calls and clone size come straight from that table; D and trimming were deduced from the DNA. Across this sample there are about 82,000 clones, with more than 70% seen only once. The top ten hold over 15% of the sample.

The collaborating institutions used their own protocols to collect whole blood in K2EDTA tubes. Collaborator samples were shipped for TCRbeta analysis as frozen whole blood, isolated PBMCs, or DNA extracted from either sample type. This clone was detected only a few times. Which antigen it targets is not known. Per-base quality was not reported, and no clone a single base away is much larger than it. This TCR was sampled from a woman aged 60-75 years with acute or convalescent COVID-19. Sample: peripheral blood. The chain employs TRBV6-2 or TRBV6-3 and TRBJ1-3, with a weak D call of TRBD1 (5 bases match). In nucleotides, the sequence is TGTGCCAGCAGTATAACCGGACCAGGGATTGGAAACACCATATATTTT. It is translated as CASSITGPGIGNTIYF.